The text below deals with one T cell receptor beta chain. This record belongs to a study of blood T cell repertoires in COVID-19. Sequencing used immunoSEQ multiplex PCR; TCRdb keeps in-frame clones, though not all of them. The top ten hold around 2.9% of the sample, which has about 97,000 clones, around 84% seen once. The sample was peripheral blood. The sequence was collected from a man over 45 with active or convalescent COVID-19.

This CDR3 is CASSLAGEGAEAFF. The CDR3 DNA sequence: TGCGCCAGCAGCTTGGCCGGGGAGGGGGCTGAAGCTTTCTTT. V and J are TRBV5-1 and TRBJ1-1; D possibly corresponds to TRBD1 (6 bases). The V gene's germline CDR1 is SGHRS and CDR2 YFSETQ. The CDR3 loop spans 14 amino acids. Trimming removed 0 bases at V and 6 bases at J, with 12 bases between.